Listed below are T cell receptor beta chains from one sample, sequenced in a study of blood T cell repertoires in COVID-19. TCRdb's table, derived via immunoSEQ multiplex PCR, lists solely in-frame clones and lacks some. The profile shows under 400,000 clones, almost 90% of them singletons. Input material: PBMCs or T cells enriched from blood (not recorded which). The receptor set was obtained from a woman aged 25 to 45 who had been exposed to COVID-19. The conserved cysteine and the conserved F or W are not part of the CDR3 here.

j_gene	v_gene	CDR3aa
TRBJ1-5	TRBV6-5	ASSDRGTGDQPQH
TRBJ2-7	TRBV27	ASSRDRGAYEQY
TRBJ2-1	TRBV6-4	ASSDRAGASNEQF
TRBJ2-7	TRBV10-3	AIKVASGTYEQY
TRBJ1-5	TRBV19	ATTRAGGPSNQPQH
TRBJ1-3	TRBV10-3	ATQDSRISGNTIY
TRBJ1-2	TRBV27	ASSESQGLLRGYT
TRBJ2-1	TRBV7-8	ASSFGAWSSYNEQF
TRBJ2-2	TRBV27	ASSQVRDSNTGELF
TRBJ1-1	TRBV7-3	ASSVKGAGSTEAF
TRBJ2-5	TRBV5-1	ASSLAPSGDQETQY
TRBJ2-1	TRBV27	ASTKAAAGNEQF
TRBJ2-1	TRBV2	ASRKSGTSGRNEQF
TRBJ1-6	TRBV27	ASSLSTGGYHSPLH
TRBJ1-2	TRBV5-1	ASSFGTGPNYGYT
TRBJ2-7	TRBV7-2	ASSLAGTSSYEQY
TRBJ1-2	TRBV6-5	ASRKSTANYGYT
TRBJ1-1	TRBV7-9	ASSPGHREAF
TRBJ1-5	TRBV27	ASSLEGGALQPQH
TRBJ2-3	TRBV27	ASSLSSGRTDTQY
TRBJ2-1	TRBV30	AWRTGPDEQF
TRBJ1-4	TRBV30	AWRLRDRGANEKLF
TRBJ1-4	TRBV28	ASSSLGTDMEKLF
TRBJ2-7	TRBV6-5	ASSYEVSYEQY
TRBJ2-1	TRBV19	ASRTDRSSYNEQF
TRBJ1-3	TRBV6-6	ASSPPGEGANGNTIY
TRBJ1-2	TRBV9	ASSVGRWTGANYGYT
TRBJ2-7	TRBV2	ASSDLGAGYEQY
TRBJ2-1	TRBV7-3	ASSPNGGAKNEQF
TRBJ1-2	TRBV19	ASNGQGNYGYT
TRBJ2-1	TRBV29-1	SVEDTGGTEQF
TRBJ1-5	TRBV30	AWSNRERGFYQPQH
TRBJ1-1	TRBV9	ASSVESQGHNTEAF
TRBJ2-3	TRBV5-6	ASSLGTGGIDTQY
TRBJ1-1	TRBV7-9	ASSWGFDTEAF
TRBJ2-7	TRBV29-1	SVRDYAYEQY
TRBJ2-7	TRBV6-5	ASSYGPGLPYEQY
TRBJ1-5	TRBV6-1	ASSEREGSGNQPQH
TRBJ1-3	TRBV15	ATSRTRTGGNTIY
TRBJ1-5	TRBV23-1	ASSHDRGWDQPQH
TRBJ2-1	TRBV6-5	ASSYSAGSDEQF
TRBJ1-4	TRBV19	ASNNHKNEKLF
TRBJ2-5	TRBV25-1	ASSEFGLWETQY
TRBJ2-3	TRBV15	ATSRGDSDYTDTQY
TRBJ2-5	TRBV3-1/TRBV3-2	ASRGLAGGGQETQY
TRBJ1-3	TRBV9	ASSVLGDRPH
TRBJ2-7	TRBV11-1	ASSLGGQYEQY
TRBJ2-2	TRBV28	ASSLKVGTGELF
TRBJ1-6	TRBV10-3	AITETSGKNSPLH
TRBJ2-1	TRBV3-1/TRBV3-2	ASSQVWEAGSYNEQF
TRBJ2-5	TRBV28	ASSLDETDTTTETQY
TRBJ2-7	TRBV28	ASSSIAGALSYEQY
TRBJ1-2	TRBV20-1	SASSLGGYGYT
TRBJ1-1	TRBV19	ASSKRTGGRRLEAF
TRBJ2-4	TRBV11-2	ASSLRTGGYGNIQY
TRBJ2-5	TRBV7-6	ASSRSQETQY
TRBJ2-7	TRBV7-8	ASSLMWTSGSNPYEQY
TRBJ2-7	TRBV27	ASSTSGTSYEQY
TRBJ1-1	TRBV9	ASSVELRGGTEAF
TRBJ2-7	TRBV19	ASSMAHGRDYPYEQY